Listed here are 4 T cell receptor beta chains from one sample, sequenced in a study of early T cells in non-severe SARS-CoV-2 infection. Each CDR3 protein gets one entry after TCRdb re-called the 5' RACE reads with MiXCR. In the table there are 75,000 to 90,000 distinct CDR3 sequences, 5.5% to 7.5% of which are singletons. The sample consisted of whole blood. Source of these receptors: an adult who was a healthcare worker with PCR-confirmed SARS-CoV-2 infection or an uninfected control (not recorded which).

In its sample, this clonotype was seen many times. The chain is built from TRBV28 and TRBJ1-6; D may be TRBD1 (6 bases). CDR1 is MDHEN, CDR2 SYDVKM, per germline. V shed 6 bases and J shed 6 bases, with 12 bases lying between them. The CDR3 spans 14 residues. CDR3 loop: CASSLAGVNSPLHF. The CDR3 DNA sequence: TGTGCCAGCAGCCTAGCAGGGGTTAATTCACCCCTCCACTTT. The full variable domain, completed using reference TRBV28 and TRBJ1-6, is DVKVTQSSRYLVKRTGEKVFLECVQDMDHENMFWYRQDPGLGLRLIYFSYDVKMKEKGDIPEGYSVSREKKERFSLILESASTNQTSMYLCASSLAGVNSPLHFGNGTRLTVT.

There are many counts of this clonotype. The chain carries TRBV6-5 and TRBJ1-1; tentatively, D is TRBD1 (5 bases). Trimming took off 10 bases at V and 11 bases at J, with 20 bases between the two ends. The germline gives CDR1 MNHEY, CDR2 SVGAGI. The CDR3 extends over 12 amino acids. The CDR3 here is CATQRDRGSAFF. As DNA, the CDR3 is TGTGCCACCCAAAGGGATAGGGGTTCGGCTTTCTTT.

This clonotype was observed many times. CDR3 protein: CASSVNPGQNYGYTF. CDR3 bases: TGTGCCAGCAGTGTCAATCCGGGACAGAACTATGGCTACACCTTC. The V and J genes are TRBV6-6 and TRBJ1-2, with 7 bases lining up with TRBD1. From germline, CDR1 is MNHNY and CDR2 SVGAGI (reference sequence). The junction had 8 bases not matched to a gene; V was cut back by 5 bases and J by 2 bases. This CDR3 spans 15 amino acids.

This clonotype was counted only a few times. The rearrangement uses TRBV6-2 or TRBV6-3 and TRBJ2-5; 9 positions agree with TRBD2. The V gene's germline CDR1 is MNHEY and CDR2 SVGEGT. J was trimmed by 2 bases and V by 7 bases; bases with no gene match: 8. The CDR3 is 15 amino acids. CDR3 amino acids: CASKSLAGVQETQYF. CDR3 in DNA: TGTGCCAGCAAATCACTAGCGGGCGTTCAAGAGACCCAGTACTTC.